This is a list of T cell receptor beta chains from one sample in a study of blood T cell repertoires in COVID-19. TCRdb's copy holds only in-frame clones and misses some; the assay was immunoSEQ multiplex PCR. The sample has over 50,000 clones; approximately 80% are singletons. The source material was peripheral blood. The source is an older man with acute or convalescent COVID-19. Both conserved end residues are part of each CDR3. The order of the fields is V gene, J gene, clone size, D gene, CDR3 protein, CDR3 DNA. A D gene is named only where the DNA matches it firmly. Clone size is stated in some rows and not others, as once, few, many or a class when expanded.

V gene: TRBV2
J gene: TRBJ2-4
clone size: -
D gene: TRBD1
CDR3 protein: CASRAGTVAKNIQYF
CDR3 DNA: TGTGCCAGCAGGGCCGGGACAGTAGCCAAAAACATTCAGTACTTC

V gene: TRBV13
J gene: TRBJ2-5
clone size: -
D gene: TRBD1
CDR3 protein: CASSLGTGGWETQYF
CDR3 DNA: TGTGCCAGCAGCTTAGGGACAGGGGGATGGGAGACCCAGTACTTC

V gene: TRBV18
J gene: TRBJ2-5
clone size: once
D gene: TRBD2
CDR3 protein: CASSPGTSGEETQYF
CDR3 DNA: TGTGCCAGCTCACCAGGGACTAGCGGGGAAGAGACCCAGTACTTC

V gene: TRBV11-3
J gene: TRBJ2-2
clone size: -
D gene: -
CDR3 protein: CASSHRTGELFF
CDR3 DNA: TGTGCCAGCAGCCACAGGACCGGGGAGCTGTTTTTT

V gene: TRBV18
J gene: TRBJ1-2
clone size: -
D gene: -
CDR3 protein: CASSPPSRRDGYTF
CDR3 DNA: TGTGCCAGCTCACCACCGTCTAGGAGGGACGGCTACACCTTC

V gene: TRBV6-6
J gene: TRBJ1-2
clone size: -
D gene: -
CDR3 protein: CASSYGQGYYGYTF
CDR3 DNA: TGTGCCAGCAGTTACGGGCAGGGGTACTATGGCTACACCTTC

V gene: TRBV2
J gene: TRBJ1-4
clone size: -
D gene: TRBD1
CDR3 protein: CASTRDRGREKLFF
CDR3 DNA: TGTGCCAGCACCAGGGACAGGGGAAGGGAAAAACTGTTTTTT

V gene: TRBV6-6
J gene: TRBJ2-1
clone size: -
D gene: TRBD1
CDR3 protein: CASSPRQGALSSYNEQFF
CDR3 DNA: TGTGCCAGCAGTCCCCGACAGGGGGCCCTTAGCTCCTACAATGAGCAGTTCTTC

V gene: TRBV7-3
J gene: TRBJ1-3
clone size: -
D gene: -
CDR3 protein: CASSLRAGSGNTIYF
CDR3 DNA: TGTGCCAGCAGCTTACGAGCCGGGTCCGGAAACACCATATATTTT

V gene: TRBV5-4
J gene: TRBJ2-1
clone size: -
D gene: -
CDR3 protein: CASSLGGRSSYNEQFF
CDR3 DNA: TGTGCCAGCAGCTTGGGGGGGAGGAGCTCCTACAATGAGCAGTTCTTC

V gene: TRBV2
J gene: TRBJ1-3
clone size: -
D gene: -
CDR3 protein: CASSEEGGNTIYF
CDR3 DNA: TGTGCCAGCAGTGAAGAGGGGGGAAACACCATATATTTT

V gene: TRBV3-1/TRBV3-2
J gene: TRBJ1-4
clone size: -
D gene: TRBD1
CDR3 protein: CASSQDPPGQGGRTNEKLFF
CDR3 DNA: TGTGCCAGCAGCCAAGATCCACCAGGACAGGGTGGACGGACTAATGAAAAACTGTTTTTT

V gene: TRBV7-9
J gene: TRBJ1-6
clone size: few
D gene: TRBD1
CDR3 protein: CASSPFAGQGNSPLHF
CDR3 DNA: TGTGCCAGCAGCCCCTTCGCGGGACAGGGGAATTCACCCCTCCACTTT

V gene: TRBV7-9
J gene: TRBJ1-1
clone size: once
D gene: -
CDR3 protein: CASSLVGPSPEAFF
CDR3 DNA: TGTGCCAGCAGCTTAGTTGGGCCCTCCCCTGAAGCTTTCTTT

V gene: TRBV5-1
J gene: TRBJ2-5
clone size: -
D gene: TRBD2
CDR3 protein: CASSTGLAVHQETQYF
CDR3 DNA: TGCGCCAGCAGCACGGGACTAGCGGTACACCAAGAGACCCAGTACTTC

V gene: TRBV20-1
J gene: TRBJ2-7
clone size: once
D gene: -
CDR3 protein: CSASRGGKTYEQYF
CDR3 DNA: TGCAGTGCTAGTAGGGGGGGGAAGACCTACGAGCAGTACTTC

V gene: TRBV10-3
J gene: TRBJ1-5
clone size: -
D gene: -
CDR3 protein: CAISESVQGSNQPQHF
CDR3 DNA: TGTGCCATCAGTGAGTCGGTGCAGGGGAGCAATCAGCCCCAGCATTTT

V gene: TRBV11-2
J gene: TRBJ2-5
clone size: -
D gene: -
CDR3 protein: CASSPNLQGQETQYF
CDR3 DNA: TGTGCCAGCAGCCCAAATTTACAGGGTCAAGAGACCCAGTACTTC

V gene: TRBV5-8
J gene: TRBJ2-7
clone size: -
D gene: -
CDR3 protein: CASSTFTYSYEQYF
CDR3 DNA: TGTGCCAGCAGCACCTTCACCTACTCCTACGAGCAGTACTTC

V gene: TRBV6-6
J gene: TRBJ2-5
clone size: -
D gene: -
CDR3 protein: CASSYSSQGQETQYF
CDR3 DNA: TGTGCCAGCAGTTACTCGAGCCAGGGTCAAGAGACCCAGTACTTC

V gene: TRBV27
J gene: TRBJ2-1
clone size: -
D gene: TRBD2
CDR3 protein: CASTRSGGAANEQFF
CDR3 DNA: TGTGCCAGCACCCGAAGCGGGGGGGCCGCCAATGAGCAGTTCTTC

V gene: TRBV28
J gene: TRBJ2-1
clone size: few
D gene: -
CDR3 protein: CASSLPRMGQFF
CDR3 DNA: TGTGCCAGCAGTTTACCCAGGATGGGCCAGTTCTTC

V gene: TRBV18
J gene: TRBJ1-3
clone size: few
D gene: -
CDR3 protein: CASSPDMGNTIYF
CDR3 DNA: TGTGCCAGCTCACCAGACATGGGAAACACCATATATTTT

V gene: TRBV10-3
J gene: TRBJ1-5
clone size: -
D gene: -
CDR3 protein: CAISESGGNSNQPQHF
CDR3 DNA: TGTGCCATCAGTGAGTCGGGGGGAAATAGCAATCAGCCCCAGCATTTT

V gene: TRBV3-1/TRBV3-2
J gene: TRBJ2-5
clone size: -
D gene: TRBD2
CDR3 protein: CASSPRGGNRETQYF
CDR3 DNA: TGTGCCAGCAGCCCCCGGGGGGGAAACAGGGAGACCCAGTACTTC

V gene: TRBV19
J gene: TRBJ2-3
clone size: -
D gene: -
CDR3 protein: CASSILANTDTQYF
CDR3 DNA: TGTGCCAGTAGTATACTAGCGAACACAGATACGCAGTATTTT

V gene: TRBV19
J gene: TRBJ1-3
clone size: -
D gene: TRBD1
CDR3 protein: CASRQGAGNTIYF
CDR3 DNA: TGTGCCAGCCGACAGGGGGCTGGAAACACCATATATTTT

V gene: TRBV6-2/TRBV6-3
J gene: TRBJ1-4
clone size: -
D gene: -
CDR3 protein: CASSYDLKFAPSRVNEKLFF
CDR3 DNA: TGTGCCAGCAGTTACGACCTTAAATTTGCCCCTTCCAGGGTCAATGAAAAACTGTTTTTT

V gene: TRBV19
J gene: TRBJ2-7
clone size: -
D gene: -
CDR3 protein: CASSIAHEQYF
CDR3 DNA: TGTGCCAGTAGTATTGCGCACGAGCAGTACTTC

V gene: TRBV7-3
J gene: TRBJ2-1
clone size: once
D gene: TRBD1
CDR3 protein: CASSPKGQGAIEQFF
CDR3 DNA: TGTGCCAGCAGCCCTAAGGGACAGGGGGCAATTGAGCAGTTCTTC

V gene: TRBV23-1
J gene: TRBJ2-5
clone size: -
D gene: -
CDR3 protein: CASRLPGNQETQYF
CDR3 DNA: TGCGCCAGCAGACTTCCCGGGAATCAAGAGACCCAGTACTTC

V gene: TRBV27
J gene: TRBJ2-7
clone size: -
D gene: -
CDR3 protein: CASSPRQVRGGYEQYF
CDR3 DNA: TGTGCCAGCAGTCCCCGACAGGTTCGAGGTGGCTACGAGCAGTACTTC

V gene: TRBV19
J gene: TRBJ1-6
clone size: -
D gene: -
CDR3 protein: CASKISSYNSPLHF
CDR3 DNA: TGTGCCAGTAAGATTAGCTCCTATAATTCACCCCTCCACTTT

V gene: TRBV2
J gene: TRBJ2-5
clone size: -
D gene: TRBD2
CDR3 protein: CASSRTRGETQYF
CDR3 DNA: TGTGCCAGCAGTCGGACTAGAGGAGAGACCCAGTACTTC

V gene: TRBV6-5
J gene: TRBJ1-1
clone size: -
D gene: -
CDR3 protein: CASSSNGGGGAFF
CDR3 DNA: TGTGCCAGCAGTTCCAACGGCGGCGGGGGAGCTTTCTTT

V gene: TRBV29-1
J gene: TRBJ1-2
clone size: -
D gene: -
CDR3 protein: CSVGGHYGYTF
CDR3 DNA: TGCAGCGTGGGAGGACACTATGGCTACACCTTC

V gene: TRBV6-1
J gene: TRBJ2-7
clone size: few
D gene: -
CDR3 protein: CASSENQIQEQYF
CDR3 DNA: TGTGCCAGCAGTGAAAATCAGATCCAGGAGCAGTACTTC

V gene: TRBV5-6
J gene: TRBJ1-6
clone size: -
D gene: TRBD1
CDR3 protein: CASSFISGTGDSPLHF
CDR3 DNA: TGTGCCAGCAGCTTTATCTCCGGGACAGGGGACTCACCCCTCCACTTT

V gene: TRBV6-5
J gene: TRBJ2-5
clone size: -
D gene: -
CDR3 protein: CASLDPGKETQYF
CDR3 DNA: TGTGCCAGTCTGGATCCCGGGAAGGAGACCCAGTACTTC

V gene: TRBV10-3
J gene: TRBJ1-1
clone size: -
D gene: -
CDR3 protein: CAISEGVERGTNTEAFF
CDR3 DNA: TGTGCCATCAGTGAAGGCGTGGAAAGGGGCACGAACACTGAAGCTTTCTTT

V gene: TRBV18
J gene: TRBJ2-5
clone size: -
D gene: TRBD1
CDR3 protein: CASSPLARTGGAETQYF
CDR3 DNA: TGTGCCAGCTCACCTCTCGCCAGGACAGGGGGCGCGGAGACCCAGTACTTC

V gene: TRBV9
J gene: TRBJ2-7
clone size: -
D gene: TRBD2
CDR3 protein: CASSGTSGGYEQYF
CDR3 DNA: TGTGCCAGCAGTGGGACTAGCGGGGGGTACGAGCAGTACTTC

V gene: TRBV2
J gene: TRBJ2-5
clone size: -
D gene: TRBD2
CDR3 protein: CASSDGVAGIQETQYF
CDR3 DNA: TGTGCCAGCAGTGATGGGGTAGCGGGGATCCAAGAGACCCAGTACTTC

V gene: TRBV6-1
J gene: TRBJ1-4
clone size: -
D gene: TRBD1
CDR3 protein: CASSDRGLTNEKLFF
CDR3 DNA: TGTGCCAGCAGTGACAGGGGGCTGACTAATGAAAAACTGTTTTTT

V gene: TRBV3-1/TRBV3-2
J gene: TRBJ2-7
clone size: -
D gene: -
CDR3 protein: CASSQDRREQYF
CDR3 DNA: TGTGCCAGCAGCCAAGATCGGAGGGAGCAGTACTTC

V gene: TRBV3-1/TRBV3-2
J gene: TRBJ2-2
clone size: once
D gene: -
CDR3 protein: CASSQGGLPGELFF
CDR3 DNA: TGTGCCAGCAGCCAAGGGGGGCTGCCCGGGGAGCTGTTTTTT

V gene: TRBV19
J gene: TRBJ1-5
clone size: -
D gene: -
CDR3 protein: CASSIGTGNQPQHF
CDR3 DNA: TGTGCCAGTAGTATAGGGACAGGCAATCAGCCCCAGCATTTT

V gene: TRBV5-4
J gene: TRBJ1-4
clone size: -
D gene: -
CDR3 protein: CASSPSREATNEKLFF
CDR3 DNA: TGTGCCAGCAGCCCTTCCCGGGAGGCAACTAATGAAAAACTGTTTTTT

V gene: TRBV13
J gene: TRBJ1-5
clone size: -
D gene: -
CDR3 protein: CASSLRVGNQPQHF
CDR3 DNA: TGTGCCAGCAGCCTCAGGGTTGGCAATCAGCCCCAGCATTTT

V gene: TRBV6-5
J gene: TRBJ1-1
clone size: -
D gene: -
CDR3 protein: CASKNRRLNTEAFF
CDR3 DNA: TGTGCCAGCAAGAACAGGCGGTTGAACACTGAAGCTTTCTTT

V gene: TRBV3-1/TRBV3-2
J gene: TRBJ2-2
clone size: -
D gene: -
CDR3 protein: CASSPGTGELFF
CDR3 DNA: TGTGCCAGCAGTCCAGGGACCGGGGAGCTGTTTTTT